The 11 T cell receptor beta chains given below trace back to one sample, sequenced in a study of blood T cell repertoires in COVID-19. Measured with immunoSEQ multiplex PCR; TCRdb has only the in-frame clones, and not every one. The sample holds more than 300,000 clones; roughly 87% are singletons and the top ten take approximately 5%. The specimen sequenced was PBMCs or T cells enriched from blood (not recorded which). The receptors derive from a woman in her twenties or thirties who had recovered from COVID-19.

The chain joins TRBV12-3 or TRBV12-4 to TRBJ1-6; D call uncertain. V was pared by 6 bases and J by 10 bases, with 13 bases between. There are 13 residues in the CDR3. CDR3 sequence reads: CASRLPGNSPLHF. For the CDR3, the DNA is TGTGCCAGCAGGTTACCCGGGAACTCACCCCTCCACTTT.

J is TRBJ2-1 and V is TRBV6-5, with D uncertain. The V end lost 6 bases, the J end lost 0 bases, and 12 bases lay between the germline ends. Germline V CDR1 and CDR2: MNHEY, SVGAGI. The CDR3 contains 15 residues. The CDR3 protein is CASRTRPLSYNEQFF. The CDR3, as DNA: TGTGCCAGCAGGACACGCCCCCTCTCCTACAATGAGCAGTTCTTC.

This clone was found a few times. The chain links TRBV27 to TRBJ1-1, with TRBD1 as a possible D gene (6 bases). V lost 6 bases to trimming and J lost 9 bases, with 11 bases between them. In germline, CDR1 is MNHEY, CDR2 SMNVEV (reference sequence). This CDR3 is built from 11 residues. CDR3 residues: CASRGTSKAFF. The CDR3 DNA follows: TGTGCCAGCAGGGGGACATCTAAAGCTTTCTTT.

The chain links TRBV28 to TRBJ1-2; a weak D match, TRBD1 (5 bases). Trimming shortened V by 2 bases and J by 4 bases, and 11 bases separated the two germline ends. This CDR3 spans 14 amino acids. The germline V gene encodes CDR1 MDHEN and CDR2 SYDVKM. CDR3 residues: CASSLGAESYGYTF. Written as DNA, the CDR3 is TGTGCCAGCAGTTTAGGGGCGGAGAGCTATGGCTACACCTTC.

The chain links TRBV18 to TRBJ2-7; TRBD1 aligns across 7 bases. CDR1 is KGHSH and CDR2 is LQKENI in the germline V gene. The V segment lost 4 bases and the J segment 0 bases; nucleotides outside the gene matches: 3. The CDR3 runs to 14 residues. CDR3 nucleotides: TGTGCCAGCTCACTAAGGACAGGCTCCTACGAGCAGTACTTC. Translated: CASSLRTGSYEQYF.

V is TRBV7-9 and J is TRBJ2-2; 10 positions agree with TRBD2. This CDR3 has 19 amino acids. Trimming removed 0 bases from V and 1 base from J; junction bases left unmatched: 8. From germline, CDR1 is SEHNR and CDR2 FQNEAQ (reference sequence). This CDR3 reads CASSLASPRLAGNTGELFF. CDR3 nucleotides: TGTGCCAGCAGCTTAGCGTCCCCTCGACTAGCGGGGAACACCGGGGAGCTGTTTTTT. Looking up the rest from reference TRBV7-9 and TRBJ2-2 gives the full variable domain: DTGVSQNPRHKITKRGQNVTFRCDPISEHNRLYWYRQTLGQGPEFLTYFQNEAQLEKSRLLSDRFSAERPKGSFSTLEIQRTEQGDSAMYLCASSLASPRLAGNTGELFFGEGSRLTVL.

The rearrangement links TRBV5-1 to TRBJ1-1; D might be TRBD1 (5 bases). V gave up 0 bases and J gave up 6 bases, with 18 bases separating them. CDR1 and CDR2 from the germline V gene are SGHRS and YFSETQ. The CDR3 sequence is 16 residues long. The CDR3 bases are TGCGCCAGCAGCTTGGCTTTTCGTGTACAGGACCCTGAAGCTTTCTTT. This codes for CASSLAFRVQDPEAFF.

This clone is a singleton in its sample. DNA for the CDR3: TGTGCCAGCAGCCCCCCGACAGGGCAGCCCCAGCATTTT. Residues: CASSPPTGQPQHF. The rearrangement links TRBV7-9 to TRBJ1-5; TRBD1 agrees at 7 bases. Germline CDR1 reads SEHNR; CDR2 reads FQNEAQ (reference sequence). The J segment lost 7 bases and the V segment lost 5 bases, leaving 5 bases of the junction unmatched. The CDR3 contains 13 residues.

The chain employs TRBV18 and TRBJ1-5; TRBD1 matches 8 bases. CDR1 and CDR2 (germline): KGHSH, LQKENI. The trim removed 6 bases at V and 6 bases at J, leaving 4 bases unmatched. The CDR3 runs 13 residues. CDR3 residues: CASSTGGFQPQHF. The CDR3 DNA sequence: TGTGCCAGCTCTACAGGGGGTTTTCAGCCCCAGCATTTT. The variable domain in full, with the rest retrieved from reference TRBV18 and TRBJ1-5, is NAGVMQNPRHLVRRRGQEARLRCSPMKGHSHVYWYRQLPEEGLKFMVYLQKENIIDESGMPKERFSAEFPKEGPSILRIQQVVRGDSAAYFCASSTGGFQPQHFGDGTRLSIL.

This sequence joins TRBV2 and TRBJ1-1; 7 bases fit TRBD1. The CDR3 spans 12 residues. The V gene end was trimmed by 5 bases and the J gene end by 8 bases; junction bases not matched to a gene: 5. The germline V gene has CDR1 SNHLY and CDR2 FYNNEI. CDR3 in amino acids: CASSREGAEAFF. The CDR3 nucleotides read TGTGCCAGCAGTCGGGAGGGGGCCGAAGCTTTCTTT.

This clone showed up just once. This rearrangement joins TRBV30 to TRBJ1-1; 8 nucleotides align to TRBD1. There are 11 residues in the CDR3. Germline CDR1 reads GTSNPN; CDR2 reads SVGIG (reference sequence). J gave up 11 bases and V 6 bases, and 8 bases lay outside the gene matches. DNA of the CDR3: TGTGCCTGCCGGGACAGGAACGAGGCTTTCTTT. Translating gives CACRDRNEAFF.